This T cell receptor (beta chain) was identified during a study of blood T cells in healthy people across ages. Study details: In model experiments, template switching was able to capture about one barcoded beta molecule for every two T cells that were present. Study-wide results and caveats: The CMV status of each donor remained undetermined, and this could have confounded shifts in expanded clonotypes. Using unsorted PBMCs precluded a conclusive naive versus antigen-experienced comparison.

This clonotype was counted between two and nine times. Its antigen is undetermined. The second PCR ran about 7 to 12 cycles with a sample-barcoded 5' primer and J-beta primers. TCRdb independently ran MiXCR on the 5' RACE reads; one entry per CDR3 protein. The profile shows around 1,500,000 distinct CDR3 sequences, 40% to 50% of them singletons. Looked up from germline, CDR1 is SGHVS and CDR2 is FNYEAQ. The J segment lost 1 base and the V segment lost 1 base, leaving 4 bases of the junction unmatched. The CDR3 contains 15 residues. What was sequenced was blood. This TCR was recovered from a woman under 30 in good health. The J gene is TRBJ2-7, the V gene TRBV7-6; 7 nucleotides agree with TRBD1. The CDR3 is CASSLGTTGSYEQYF. The DNA for the CDR3 is TGTGCCAGCAGCTTAGGGACGACAGGGTCCTACGAGCAGTACTTC.